The clone carrying this T cell receptor beta chain was detected only a few times. Profiling relied on immunoSEQ multiplex PCR, and the TCRdb table lists in-frame clones only, not all of them. Of 45,000 to 55,000 clones in the sample, about 86% were seen once. This sample is part of a study of OX40 agonist ivuxolimab in advanced cancers. Study details: Treatment of patients was with ivuxolimab, an agonistic anti-OX40 (CD134) antibody. Prior therapy, whether anti-PD-1, anti-PD-L1 or anti-CTLA-4, was allowed, and approximately 40% had some.

CDR1 and CDR2 from the germline V gene are LNHDA and SQIVND (reference sequence). The junction had 5 bases not matched to a gene; V was cut back by 3 bases and J by 3 bases. The CDR3 has 14 amino acids. Sequencing was performed on CD4+ or CD8+ T cells sorted from blood, taken in a trial of the OX40 agonist ivuxolimab. The chain combines TRBV19 with TRBJ2-7, with 7 bases lining up with TRBD2. The sequence was collected from an adult with an advanced solid tumor such as melanoma, head and neck, liver or kidney cancer. The CDR3 here is CASSIGGSGYEQYF. In nucleotides, the CDR3 is TGTGCCAGTAGTATCGGCGGGAGCGGCTACGAGCAGTACTTC.